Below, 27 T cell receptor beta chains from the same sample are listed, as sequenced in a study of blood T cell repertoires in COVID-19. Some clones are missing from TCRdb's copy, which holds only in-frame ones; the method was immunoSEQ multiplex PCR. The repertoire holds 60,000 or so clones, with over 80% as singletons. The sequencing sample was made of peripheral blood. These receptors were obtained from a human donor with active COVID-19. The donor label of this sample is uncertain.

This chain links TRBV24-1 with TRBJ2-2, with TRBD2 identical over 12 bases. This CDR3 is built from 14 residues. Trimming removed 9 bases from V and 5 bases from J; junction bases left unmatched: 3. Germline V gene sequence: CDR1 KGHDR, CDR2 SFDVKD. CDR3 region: CATGTSGRTGELFF. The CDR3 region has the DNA TGTGCCACCGGAACTAGCGGGAGGACCGGGGAGCTGTTTTTT.

The CDR3 bases are TGTGCCAGTAGTATCGGGTCAGGGTTCACCGGGGAGCTGTTTTTT. Its translation is CASSIGSGFTGELFF. The chain uses TRBV19 and TRBJ2-2, with D possibly matching TRBD1 (5 bases). Germline loops: CDR1 LNHDA, CDR2 SQIVND (reference sequence). The CDR3 spans 15 residues. V shed 3 bases and J shed 4 bases, with 12 bases lying between them. Complete variable domain (other parts from reference TRBV19 and TRBJ2-2): DGGITQSPKYLFRKEGQNVTLSCEQNLNHDAMYWYRQDPGQGLRLIYYSQIVNDFQKGDIAEGYSVSREKKESFPLTVTSAQKNPTAFYLCASSIGSGFTGELFFGEGSRLTVL.

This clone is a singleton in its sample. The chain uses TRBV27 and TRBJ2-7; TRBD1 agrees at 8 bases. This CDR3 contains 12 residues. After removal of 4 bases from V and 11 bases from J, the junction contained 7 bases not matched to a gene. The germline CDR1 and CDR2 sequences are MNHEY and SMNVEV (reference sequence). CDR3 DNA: TGTGCCAGCAGTTCCGCAGGGGGCCGAGAGTACTTC. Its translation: CASSSAGGREYF.

The chain's CDR3 is CASSPETGDEKLFF. The CDR3, as DNA: TGTGCCAGCAGCCCGGAGACAGGGGATGAAAAACTGTTTTTT. V gene TRBV5-4 combines with J gene TRBJ1-4; 8 bases line up with TRBD1. This CDR3 spans 14 amino acids. V lost 4 bases, J lost 6 bases, and 5 bases stayed unmatched. The V gene's germline CDR1 is SGHNT and CDR2 YYREEE (reference sequence). The complete variable domain, with remaining parts taken from reference TRBV5-4 and TRBJ1-4, reads ETGVTQSPTHLIKTRGQQVTLRCSSQSGHNTVSWYQQALGQGPQFIFQYYREEENGRGNFPPRFSGLQFPNYSSELNVNALELDDSALYLCASSPETGDEKLFFGSGTQLSVL.

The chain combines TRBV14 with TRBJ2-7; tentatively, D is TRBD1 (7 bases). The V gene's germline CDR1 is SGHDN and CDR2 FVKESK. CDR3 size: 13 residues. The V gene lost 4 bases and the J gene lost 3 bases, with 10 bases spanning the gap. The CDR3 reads CASSPRDSYEQYF. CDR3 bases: TGTGCCAGCAGCCCGCGGGACAGCTACGAGCAGTACTTC.

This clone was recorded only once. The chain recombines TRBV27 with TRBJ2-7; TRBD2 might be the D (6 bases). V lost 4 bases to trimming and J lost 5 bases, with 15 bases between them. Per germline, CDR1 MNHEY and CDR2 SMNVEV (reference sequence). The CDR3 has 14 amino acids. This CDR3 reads CASSSQGGGDEQYF. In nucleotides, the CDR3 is TGTGCCAGCAGTTCCCAGGGTGGAGGGGACGAGCAGTACTTC.

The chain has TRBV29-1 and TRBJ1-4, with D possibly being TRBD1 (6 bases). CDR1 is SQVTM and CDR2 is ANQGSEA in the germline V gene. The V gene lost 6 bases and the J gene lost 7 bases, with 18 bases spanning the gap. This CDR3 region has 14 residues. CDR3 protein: CSVDVGGAGEKLFF. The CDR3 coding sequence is TGCAGCGTCGACGTTGGGGGCGCGGGTGAAAAACTGTTTTTT.

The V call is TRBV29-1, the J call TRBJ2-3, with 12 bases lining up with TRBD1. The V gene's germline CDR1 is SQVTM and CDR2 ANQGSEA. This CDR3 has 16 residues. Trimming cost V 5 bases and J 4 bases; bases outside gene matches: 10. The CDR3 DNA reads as TGCAGCGTTCCACCGGGACAGGGGGCAAGGTCAGATACGCAGTATTTT. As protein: CSVPPGQGARSDTQYF.

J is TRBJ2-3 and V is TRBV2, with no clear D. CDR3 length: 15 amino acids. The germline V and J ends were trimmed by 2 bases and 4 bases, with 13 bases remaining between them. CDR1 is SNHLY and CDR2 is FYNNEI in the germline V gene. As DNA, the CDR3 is TGTGCCAGCAGTGAACAACAGTCGGCAGCAGATACGCAGTATTTT. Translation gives CASSEQQSAADTQYF.

As DNA, the CDR3 is TGCGCCAGCAGCTTAAGTCCGGGAGCCTCCTACGAGCAGTACTTC. This translates into CASSLSPGASYEQYF. This rearrangement joins TRBV5-1 to TRBJ2-7, with TRBD2 as a possible D gene (6 bases). The V gene lost 2 bases and the J gene lost 0 bases, with 12 bases spanning the gap. The CDR3 runs 15 residues. Germline V gene lookup returns CDR1 SGHRS and CDR2 YFSETQ.

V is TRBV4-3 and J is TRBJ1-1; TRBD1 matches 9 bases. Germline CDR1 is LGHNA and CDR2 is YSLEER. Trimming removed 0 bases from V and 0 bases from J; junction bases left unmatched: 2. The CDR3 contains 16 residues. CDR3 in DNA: TGCGCCAGCAGCCAAGAGGGGACAGGGTTGAACACTGAAGCTTTCTTT. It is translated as CASSQEGTGLNTEAFF.

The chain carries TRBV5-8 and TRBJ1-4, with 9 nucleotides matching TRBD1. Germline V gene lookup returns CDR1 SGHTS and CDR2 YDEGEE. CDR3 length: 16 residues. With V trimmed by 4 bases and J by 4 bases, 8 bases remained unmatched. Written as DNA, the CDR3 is TGTGCCAGCAGCCAAGGGACAGGGACGGGTAATGAAAAACTGTTTTTT. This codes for CASSQGTGTGNEKLFF.

CDR3 coding DNA: TGTGCCAGCAGCTTAAATCTTCGGGGTAGGAACACTGAAGCTTTCTTT. Its translation is CASSLNLRGRNTEAFF. V is TRBV7-2 and J is TRBJ1-1; D is ambiguous. Between the trimmed V and J ends, which lost 2 bases and 1 base, there was a span of 14 bases. Germline V lookup: CDR1 SGHTA, CDR2 FQGNSA. The CDR3 spans 16 residues.

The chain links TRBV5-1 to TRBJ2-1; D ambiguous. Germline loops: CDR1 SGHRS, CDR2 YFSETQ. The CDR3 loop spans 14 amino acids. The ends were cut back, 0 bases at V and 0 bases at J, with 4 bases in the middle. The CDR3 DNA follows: TGCGCCAGCAGCTTGGATAACTCCTACAATGAGCAGTTCTTC. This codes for CASSLDNSYNEQFF.

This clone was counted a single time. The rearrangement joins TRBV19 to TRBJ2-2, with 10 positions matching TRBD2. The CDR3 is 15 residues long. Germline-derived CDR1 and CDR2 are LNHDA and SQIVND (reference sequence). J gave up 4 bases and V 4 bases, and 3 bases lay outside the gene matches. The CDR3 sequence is CASSRTSGGTGELFF. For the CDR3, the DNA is TGTGCCAGTAGTAGGACTAGCGGAGGCACCGGGGAGCTGTTTTTT.

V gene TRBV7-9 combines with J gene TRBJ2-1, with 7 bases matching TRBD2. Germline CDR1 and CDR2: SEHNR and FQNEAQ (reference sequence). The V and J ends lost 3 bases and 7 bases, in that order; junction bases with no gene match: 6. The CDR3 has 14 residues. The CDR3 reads CASSFAGVLNEQFF. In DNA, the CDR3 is TGTGCCAGCAGCTTTGCGGGAGTTCTGAATGAGCAGTTCTTC.

The CDR3: CASRKRDNPYEQYF. CDR3 DNA sequence: TGTGCCAGCAGGAAGCGGGACAACCCCTACGAGCAGTACTTC. The V call is TRBV5-4, the J call TRBJ2-7; tentative D call: TRBD2 (7 bases). The CDR3 has 14 amino acids. V lost 5 bases and J lost 2, with 14 bases in between. CDR1 and CDR2 (germline): SGHNT, YYREEE (reference sequence).

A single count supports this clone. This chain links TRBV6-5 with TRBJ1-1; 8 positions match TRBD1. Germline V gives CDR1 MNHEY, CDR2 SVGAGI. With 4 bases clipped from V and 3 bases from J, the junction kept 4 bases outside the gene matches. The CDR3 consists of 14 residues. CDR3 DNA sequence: TGTGCCAGCAGTTTGACAGGGGAGGACACTGAAGCTTTCTTT. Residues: CASSLTGEDTEAFF.

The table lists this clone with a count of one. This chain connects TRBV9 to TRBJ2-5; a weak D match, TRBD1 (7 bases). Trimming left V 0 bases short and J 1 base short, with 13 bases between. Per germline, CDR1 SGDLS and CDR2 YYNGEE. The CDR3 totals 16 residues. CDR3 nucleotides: TGTGCCAGCAGCGTAGTCCCAGGGGGGACCCAAGAGACCCAGTACTTC. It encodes CASSVVPGGTQETQYF.

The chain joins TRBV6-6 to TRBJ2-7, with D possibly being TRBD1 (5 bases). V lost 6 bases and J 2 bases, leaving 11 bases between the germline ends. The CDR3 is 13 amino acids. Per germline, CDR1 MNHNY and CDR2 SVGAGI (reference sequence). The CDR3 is CASRPTGTYEQYF. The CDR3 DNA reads TGTGCCAGCAGGCCAACAGGTACCTACGAGCAGTACTTC.

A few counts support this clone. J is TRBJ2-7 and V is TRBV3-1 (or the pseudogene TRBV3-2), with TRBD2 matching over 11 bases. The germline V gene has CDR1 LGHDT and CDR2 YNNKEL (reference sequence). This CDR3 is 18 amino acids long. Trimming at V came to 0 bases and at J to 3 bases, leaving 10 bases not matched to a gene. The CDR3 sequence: CASSQDRPGTSGNYEQYF. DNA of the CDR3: TGTGCCAGCAGCCAAGATAGGCCCGGGACTAGCGGTAACTACGAGCAGTACTTC.

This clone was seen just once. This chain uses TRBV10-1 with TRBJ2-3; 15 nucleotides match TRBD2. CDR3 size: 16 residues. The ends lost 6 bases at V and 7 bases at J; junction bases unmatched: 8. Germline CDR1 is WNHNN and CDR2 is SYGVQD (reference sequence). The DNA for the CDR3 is TGCGCCAGCAGCAGGACTAGCGGGGGGGCGTGGAATACGCAGTATTTT. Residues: CASSRTSGGAWNTQYF.

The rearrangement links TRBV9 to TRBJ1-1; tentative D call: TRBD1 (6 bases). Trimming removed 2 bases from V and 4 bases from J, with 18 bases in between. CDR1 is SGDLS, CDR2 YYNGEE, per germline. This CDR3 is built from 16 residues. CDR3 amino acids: CASSVGYRAVSTEAFF. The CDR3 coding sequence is TGTGCCAGCAGCGTCGGCTACAGGGCAGTCAGCACTGAAGCTTTCTTT.

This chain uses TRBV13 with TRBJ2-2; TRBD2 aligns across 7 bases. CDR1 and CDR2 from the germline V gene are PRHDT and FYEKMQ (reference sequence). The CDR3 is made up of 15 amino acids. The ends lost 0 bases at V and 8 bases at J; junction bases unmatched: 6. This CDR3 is CASSLGPGTIGELFF. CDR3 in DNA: TGTGCCAGCAGCTTAGGCCCAGGGACTATTGGGGAGCTGTTTTTT.

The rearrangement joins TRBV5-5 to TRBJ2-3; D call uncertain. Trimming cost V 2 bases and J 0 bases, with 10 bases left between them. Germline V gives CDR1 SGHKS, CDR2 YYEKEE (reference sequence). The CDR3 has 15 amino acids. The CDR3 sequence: CASSFYSSSTDTQYF. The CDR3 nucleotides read TGTGCCAGCAGCTTTTATAGCTCAAGCACAGATACGCAGTATTTT.

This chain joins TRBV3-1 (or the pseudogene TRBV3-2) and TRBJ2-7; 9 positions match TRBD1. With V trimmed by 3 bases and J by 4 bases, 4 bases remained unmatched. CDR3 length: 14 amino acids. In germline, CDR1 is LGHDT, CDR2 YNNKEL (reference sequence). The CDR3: CASSHGQGQYEQYF. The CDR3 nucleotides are TGTGCCAGCAGCCACGGACAGGGGCAGTACGAGCAGTACTTC.

CDR3 sequence (DNA): TGTGCCAGCAGCAAAGCGCAGACAGGGCTCAGTCCCATCTACGAGCAGTACTTC. Its protein product is CASSKAQTGLSPIYEQYF. The rearrangement links TRBV21-1 to TRBJ2-7; the table's D call, TRBD1, was not checked against the DNA. TRBV21-1 is classified as a pseudogene. This CDR3 contains 18 residues.